The rows below give T cell receptor beta chains drawn from one sample of a study of regulatory T cells in long-lasting Graves disease. TCRdb recomputed calls from the multiplex PCR reads with MiXCR, one row per CDR3 protein. The data contain 350,000 to 550,000 distinct CDR3 sequences, over 15% of them singletons. These data were likewise used in another study, on T cells in Graves' hyperthyroidism and ophthalmopathy.

Sequenced here: peripheral blood mononuclear cells (PBMCs), sampled at new diagnosis, from a patient treated with antithyroid drugs. Receptor source: a woman younger than 35 with Graves disease. Each CDR3 is given with its conserved first and last residue. A D gene is named only where the DNA matches it firmly. Clone size is not always given. Where it is, it says once, few, many or a class for expanded clones.

j_call clone_size v_call d_call cdr3_nt cdr3_aa
TRBJ2-7 few TRBV7-2 . TGTGCCAGCAGCGGAGGACAACATTACGAGCAGTACTTC CASSGGQHYEQYF
TRBJ2-1 many TRBV28 TRBD2 TGTGCCAGCAGTTTAGCGAGCGGGAGCTTTGATGAGCAGTTCTTC CASSLASGSFDEQFF
TRBJ1-1 many TRBV5-1 . TGCGCCAGCAGCTTAACAGTGACGACTGAAGCTTTCTTT CASSLTVTTEAFF
TRBJ2-7 . TRBV6-1 . TGTGCCAGCATAGGGGGGACCATCGGGTACGAGCAGTACTTC CASIGGTIGYEQYF
TRBJ2-5 many TRBV5-1 TRBD2 TGCGCCAGCTACGGACTAGCCGTGGAGACCCAGTACTTC CASYGLAVETQYF
TRBJ2-1 . TRBV20-1 . TGCAGTGCTAGAGTGACCGGGACGAGAAACAATGAGCAGTTCTTC CSARVTGTRNNEQFF
TRBJ2-3 many TRBV7-9 . TGTGCCAGCAGCCCACAGGGCTGGGGCACAGATACGCAGTATTTT CASSPQGWGTDTQYF
TRBJ2-1 . TRBV28 . TGTGCCAGCCTCTCGGTGGGCAGCGGGTCCTACAATGAGCAGTTCTTC CASLSVGSGSYNEQFF
TRBJ2-5 many TRBV5-1 . TGCGCCAGCAGCGTGGCGGAGTCCGAGACCCAGTACTTC CASSVAESETQYF
TRBJ2-7 few TRBV5-1 TRBD1 TGCGCCAGCAGCTCGACGAAGGGGGCCTGGTACGAGCAGTACTTC CASSSTKGAWYEQYF
TRBJ2-3 many TRBV30 . TGTGCCTGGAGTGTAGGTGCCGCCGGGGATACGCAGTATTTT CAWSVGAAGDTQYF
TRBJ1-6 few TRBV11-2 TRBD1 TGTGCCAGCAGCCAAGACAGGGTCTATAGTTCACCCCTCCACTTT CASSQDRVYSSPLHF
TRBJ1-6 . TRBV14 . TGTGCCAGCAGCCAAGACTGGACCTATAATTCACCCCTCCACTTT CASSQDWTYNSPLHF
TRBJ1-1 many TRBV10-3 TRBD1 TGTGCCATCAGTGACAGGGGGGGCACTGAAGCTTTCTTT CAISDRGGTEAFF
TRBJ2-5 . TRBV19 . TGTGCCAGTAGTATGAGGGGGGGGGGAGGAGAGACCCAGTACTTC CASSMRGGGGETQYF
TRBJ2-1 many TRBV30 TRBD1 TGTGCCTTAAGAGGACAGGGCCTTACAAGGAGGGGTCACAATGAGCAGTTCTTC CALRGQGLTRRGHNEQFF
TRBJ2-1 many TRBV28 TRBD1 TGTGCCACCGGACGCCCAGGACAGGGAATGAGGGAGTTCTTC CATGRPGQGMREFF
TRBJ2-2 . TRBV28 . TGTGCCAGCAGTACGACCGTCACCGGGGAGCTGTTTTTT CASSTTVTGELFF
TRBJ2-5 . TRBV28 TRBD2 TGTGCCAGCAGTCCTAGCGGGAGGTTCCAAGAGACCCAGTACTTC CASSPSGRFQETQYF
TRBJ2-7 many TRBV27 . TGTGCCAGCAGCCTAAAGGGACTCTACGAGCAGTACTTC CASSLKGLYEQYF
TRBJ1-6 . TRBV19 . TGTGCCAGTAGTATGGATAATTCACCCCTCCACTTT CASSMDNSPLHF
TRBJ2-1 many TRBV11-3 . TGTGCCAGCAGCAGAGTGAGTGTGCGAAATGAGCAGTTCTTC CASSRVSVRNEQFF
TRBJ1-6 . TRBV4-1 . TGCGCCAGCAGCCAAGGATGGAGTTATAATTCACCCCTCCACTTT CASSQGWSYNSPLHF
TRBJ2-5 few TRBV12-5 TRBD1 TGTGCTAGTGGTGCCACAGGGGCGACGGGGGAGACCCAGTACTTC CASGATGATGETQYF
TRBJ1-5 . TRBV7-8 . TGTGCCAGCAGCTACGAGAATCAGCCCCAGCATTTT CASSYENQPQHF
TRBJ2-1 few TRBV7-9 TRBD2 TGTGCCAGCAGCCCAACTAGCGGGAGATCCTACAATGAGCAGTTCTTC CASSPTSGRSYNEQFF
TRBJ2-5 many TRBV10-3 TRBD1 TGTGCCATCGGACAGGTCCTCCAAGAGACCCAGTACTTC CAIGQVLQETQYF
TRBJ2-1 many TRBV7-3 . TGTGCCAGCAGCTGGGAAGGGGGAGCATACAATGAGCAGTTCTTC CASSWEGGAYNEQFF
TRBJ2-3 many TRBV30 . TGTGCCTGGAGACCGAGGGATAGAAGCACAGATACGCAGTATTTT CAWRPRDRSTDTQYF
TRBJ2-3 many TRBV3-1 . TGTGCCAGCAGCCAAGTCTACGGGGGCGCGGGTCTCACAGATACGCAGTATTTT CASSQVYGGAGLTDTQYF
TRBJ2-5 . TRBV4-1 . TGCGCCAGCAGCCCGGGGCGCGGCGCGGCGGTGATCCAAGAGACCCAGTACTTC CASSPGRGAAVIQETQYF
TRBJ2-1 many TRBV11-1 . TGTGCCAGCAGCTTAGCGCTAGGGGACAATGAGCAGTTCTTC CASSLALGDNEQFF
TRBJ2-3 many TRBV20-1 TRBD2 TGCAGTGCTAGCGCCGGGGGGGGGACAGATACGCAGTATTTT CSASAGGGTDTQYF
TRBJ1-5 few TRBV27 TRBD1 TGTGCCAGCAGACAGGGGGCGCAGGGCAATCAGCCCCAGCATTTT CASRQGAQGNQPQHF
TRBJ1-5 many TRBV28 . TGTGCCAGCAGTTCAAACCCCGGAGCGGGGAAGGACCAGCCCCAGCATTTT CASSSNPGAGKDQPQHF
TRBJ2-1 many TRBV24-1 . TGTGCCACCAGTGAGTGGACTCACAATGAGCAGTTCTTC CATSEWTHNEQFF
TRBJ2-5 many TRBV2 . TGTGCCAGCAGTGCCGTACAGGGCCAAGAGACCCAGTACTTC CASSAVQGQETQYF
TRBJ1-5 many TRBV6-5 TRBD1 TGTGCCAGCAGTTACCAGGGGACAGGGAAGGATCAGCCCCAGCATTTT CASSYQGTGKDQPQHF
TRBJ2-7 few TRBV6-5 TRBD2 TGTGCCAGCAGTTATACGACACGGGGGGTGAAGTACTTC CASSYTTRGVKYF
TRBJ2-3 few TRBV3-1 . TGTGCCAGCAGCCCCGTTGGTAGCCCGGCCACAGATACGCAGTATTTT CASSPVGSPATDTQYF
TRBJ2-1 few TRBV29-1 . TGCAGCGGCGACAGAGGGTACAATGAGCAGTTCTTC CSGDRGYNEQFF
TRBJ2-7 many TRBV20-1 TRBD2 TGCAGTGCTAGAGCCGGGACTAGAGTTTACGAGCAGTACTTC CSARAGTRVYEQYF
TRBJ1-1 many TRBV11-2 . TGTGCCAGCACCAGAGAAGGAGGGATGAACACTGAAGCTTTCTTT CASTREGGMNTEAFF
TRBJ2-1 many TRBV12-3/TRBV12-4 . TGTGCCAGCAGTTCTCTCAATGAGCAGTTCTTC CASSSLNEQFF
TRBJ1-2 many TRBV27 . TGTGCCAGCTCGCCCCTAGAGGTGGGGTATGGCTACACCTTC CASSPLEVGYGYTF
TRBJ2-3 many TRBV3-1 . TGTGCCAGCAGCCAAGGGACAGTAGATACGCAGTATTTT CASSQGTVDTQYF
TRBJ2-1 . TRBV7-7 . TGTGCTAGCAGCCTGTCGGACACCGCCTACAATGAGCAGTTCTTC CASSLSDTAYNEQFF
TRBJ1-1 many TRBV7-2 . TGTGCCAGCAGCTTAGATCCGGGCCCGAACACTGAAGCTTTCTTT CASSLDPGPNTEAFF
TRBJ2-1 . TRBV15 TRBD2 TGTGCCACCAGCAGAAGACTAGCGGGAGGAGATGAGCAGTTCTTC CATSRRLAGGDEQFF
TRBJ2-5 . TRBV7-2 . TGTGCCAGCAGCTTAGGTTTTTCTGGCAAAGAGACCCAGTACTTC CASSLGFSGKETQYF